This T cell receptor (beta chain) derives from a study of tumor-infiltrating lymphocytes in oesophageal squamous cell carcinoma. This clonotype has just a few counts. TCRdb re-called the PCR reads with MiXCR, one entry per CDR3 protein. This table holds about 20,000 distinct CDR3 sequences, roughly two fifths found once. The sequence was obtained from a female donor with esophageal squamous cell carcinoma. The sequenced material came from normal esophageal tissue next to the tumor.

The CDR3 region is CASSLGQGPHEQYF. DNA for the CDR3: TGTGCCAGCAGCTTGGGACAGGGGCCCCATGAGCAGTACTTC. The chain combines TRBV7-3 with TRBJ2-4; 10 positions agree with TRBD1. V dropped 3 bases and J dropped 13; count of bases not matched to a gene: 9. The length of the CDR3 is 14 residues. The germline CDR1 and CDR2 sequences are SGHTA and FQGTGA.